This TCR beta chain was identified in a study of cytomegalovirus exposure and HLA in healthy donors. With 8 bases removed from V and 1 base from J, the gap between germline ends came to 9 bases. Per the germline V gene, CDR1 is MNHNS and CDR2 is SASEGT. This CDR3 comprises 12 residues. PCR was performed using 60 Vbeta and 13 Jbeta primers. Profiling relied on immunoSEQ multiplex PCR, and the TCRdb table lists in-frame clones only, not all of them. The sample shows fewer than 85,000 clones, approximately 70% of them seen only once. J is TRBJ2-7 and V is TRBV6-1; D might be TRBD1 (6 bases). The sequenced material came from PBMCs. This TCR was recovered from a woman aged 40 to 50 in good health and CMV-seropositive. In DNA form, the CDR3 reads TGTGCCAGCGGGCAGGGGTCCTACGAGCAGTACTTC. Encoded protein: CASGQGSYEQYF.